Listed here are 10 T cell receptor beta chains from one sample, sequenced in a study of blood T cells in healthy people across ages. Then a second PCR, running roughly 6 to 12 cycles, was carried out with a sample-barcoded 5' primer and a J-beta primer mix. TCRdb used MiXCR to reprocess the 5' RACE reads, holding one entry per CDR3 protein. The sample lists about 900,000 distinct CDR3 sequences, around 46% seen once, with around 15% in the top ten. The sequenced sample consisted of blood. The receptors stem from a man aged 30 to 45 in good health.

This clonotype was counted a few times. The chain couples TRBV28 to TRBJ2-7, with 7 bases identical to TRBD1. This CDR3 comprises 14 residues. CDR1 and CDR2 from the germline V gene are MDHEN and SYDVKM. Trimming removed 5 bases from V and 3 bases from J; junction bases left unmatched: 7. The CDR3 DNA reads as TGTGCCAGCAGTCCGGGACAGCAATACTACGAGCAGTACTTC. Translation gives CASSPGQQYYEQYF.

J is TRBJ2-5 and V is TRBV20-1; possibly TRBD2 for D (7 bases). V was clipped by 5 bases and J by 11 bases, with 24 bases between them. From germline, CDR1 is DFQATT and CDR2 SNEGSKA (reference sequence). The CDR3 consists of 14 residues. Written as DNA, the CDR3 is TGCAGTGCTCTAGGTTGGGGGGGCCGGAATGAGCAGTACTTC. As protein: CSALGWGGRNEQYF.

The chain has TRBV7-2 and TRBJ1-5; tentative D call: TRBD1 (6 bases). V was shortened by 6 bases and J by 3 bases, with 12 bases between the two germline ends. CDR1 is SGHTA and CDR2 is FQGNSA in the germline V gene. The CDR3 is 14 residues long. The CDR3 nucleotides read TGTGCCAGCAGACTTACAGGGATCAATCAGCCCCAGCATTTT. It translates to CASRLTGINQPQHF.

This clonotype has ten or more counts. The chain has TRBV7-3 and TRBJ1-2, with D hard to call. Between the trimmed V and J ends, which lost 1 base and 0 bases, there was a span of 3 bases. Germline V gene sequence: CDR1 SGHTA, CDR2 FQGTGA. The CDR3 loop spans 13 amino acids. CDR3: CASSLSANYGYTF. The CDR3 DNA is TGTGCCAGCAGCTTAAGTGCTAACTATGGCTACACCTTC.

The chain is built from TRBV13 and TRBJ2-1; TRBD2 matches at 12 bases. With 5 bases clipped from V and 6 bases from J, the junction kept 8 bases outside the gene matches. Germline V gene sequence: CDR1 PRHDT, CDR2 FYEKMQ (reference sequence). The CDR3 is 16 amino acids. The CDR3 DNA reads TGTGCCAGCAGCGGGAAGACTAGCGGGGGTAGCAATGAGCAGTTCTTC. It is translated as CASSGKTSGGSNEQFF.

V and J are TRBV4-3 and TRBJ2-7, with D hard to call. V was cut by 3 bases and J by 2 bases, with 11 bases left in between. This CDR3 spans 14 amino acids. Germline V gene sequence: CDR1 LGHNA, CDR2 YSLEER. CDR3 DNA sequence: TGCGCCAGCAGCCAGTCGGCTCAAGCCTACGAGCAGTACTTC. It codes for CASSQSAQAYEQYF.

J is TRBJ2-3 and V is TRBV5-1; tentative D call: TRBD2 (7 bases). Between the trimmed V and J ends, which lost 4 bases and 4 bases, there was a span of 13 bases. This CDR3 spans 14 amino acids. CDR1 is SGHRS and CDR2 is YFSETQ in the germline V gene. The CDR3 DNA follows: TGCGCCAGCAGCCCCGGGGGGCGGGCAGATACGCAGTATTTT. It codes for CASSPGGRADTQYF.

As for this clonotype: The germline gene is not matched at one end of the junction; a read error may be the cause. The V and J genes are TRBV6-5 and TRBJ1-6; D is uncertain. CDR3 length: 14 amino acids. The germline CDR1 and CDR2 sequences are MNHEY and SVGAGI. The CDR3, as DNA: TGTGCCCGCAGCTCCGGCCAGAAGAATTCACCCCTCCACTTT. Its translation is CARSSGQKNSPLHF.

The rearrangement joins TRBV27 to TRBJ2-5; tentatively, D is TRBD1 (5 bases). The tail of the sequence fits TRBJ2-7 better, so the J call may be wrong. The CDR3 runs 13 residues. Germline V lookup: CDR1 MNHEY, CDR2 SMNVEV (reference sequence). The CDR3 nucleotides are TGTGCCAGCGCTCTAGGACAATTCTACGAGCAGTACTTC. It is translated as CASALGQFYEQYF.

This rearrangement joins TRBV28 to TRBJ1-2, with D possibly matching TRBD1 (5 bases). V was cut by 5 bases and J by 12 bases, with 22 bases left in between. The germline gives CDR1 MDHEN, CDR2 SYDVKM. This CDR3 comprises 14 residues. The CDR3 loop is CASSDGGLPRGHTF. The CDR3 coding sequence is TGTGCCAGCAGTGACGGAGGACTCCCGCGGGGCCACACCTTC.